The 30 T cell receptor beta chains in this list originate from one sample, sequenced in a study of T cell repertoires in cytomegalovirus infection. TCRdb re-analysed the reads in MiXCR, keeping a single row per CDR3 protein. The sample records about 140,000 distinct CDR3 sequences, roughly 6.5% being singletons. What was sequenced was PBMCs. These receptors came from a human donor in good health (CMV status not recorded). Some clones in this sample may be carry-over from other donors' samples.

The chain combines TRBV5-4 with TRBJ2-1, with D possibly TRBD2 on 6 matching bases. The germline gives CDR1 SGHNT, CDR2 YYREEE (reference sequence). Trimming removed 4 bases at V and 11 bases at J, with 13 bases between. The length of the CDR3 is 12 residues. The CDR3 DNA is TGTGCCAGCAGCGCCCCGGGGACTCAGCAGTTCTTC. Its translation: CASSAPGTQQFF.

This clonotype was seen more than once but under ten times. This chain connects TRBV20-1 to TRBJ2-7, with 13 bases matching TRBD2. The V gene's germline CDR1 is DFQATT and CDR2 SNEGSKA (reference sequence). V shed 3 bases, J shed 3 bases, and the junction held 8 bases outside the gene matches. The CDR3 contains 16 residues. The CDR3 region is CSARSPGLAGFYEQYF. Written as DNA, the CDR3 is TGCAGTGCTAGGTCCCCGGGACTAGCGGGGTTCTACGAGCAGTACTTC.

This clonotype was recorded at least ten times. V is TRBV18 and J is TRBJ1-5, with unresolved D. The V gene's germline CDR1 is KGHSH and CDR2 LQKENI. The CDR3 length is 15 residues. Trimming took 2 bases from V and 4 from J, leaving 12 bases between them. CDR3 loop: CASSPEGAPNQPQHF. The CDR3 bases are TGTGCCAGCTCACCAGAGGGAGCACCAAATCAGCCCCAGCATTTT.

This clonotype was found many times. This rearrangement joins TRBV7-2 to TRBJ2-2; D is undetermined. CDR3 length: 14 residues. V lost 0 bases and J lost 9, with 11 bases in between. Germline loops: CDR1 SGHTA, CDR2 FQGNSA. CDR3 sequence reads: CASSLAGSPRELFF. The CDR3 region has the DNA TGTGCCAGCAGCTTAGCGGGGTCCCCCAGGGAGCTGTTTTTT. Full variable domain (remainder filled in from reference TRBV7-2 and TRBJ2-2): GAGVSQSPSNKVTEKGKDVELRCDPISGHTALYWYRQSLGQGLEFLIYFQGNSAPDKSGLPSDRFSAERTGGSVSTLTIQRTQQEDSAVYLCASSLAGSPRELFFGEGSRLTVL.

This clonotype was counted many times. The chain joins TRBV7-2 to TRBJ1-3; 7 nucleotides align to TRBD1. Germline V gives CDR1 SGHTA, CDR2 FQGNSA. Losses at the gene ends were 3 bases for V and 0 bases for J; bases not matched to a gene: 2. This CDR3 is built from 15 residues. The CDR3 nucleotides read TGTGCCAGCAGCTTCTCAGGGGGCTCTGGAAACACCATATATTTT. Amino acids: CASSFSGGSGNTIYF.

This clonotype was seen ten or more times. The genes are TRBV7-9 and TRBJ1-3; 10 bases map to TRBD1. Germline values: CDR1 SEHNR, CDR2 FQNEAQ (reference sequence). This CDR3 comprises 16 residues. The junction had 7 bases not matched to a gene; V was cut back by 5 bases and J by 3 bases. This CDR3 reads CASSMGTGARGNTIYF. Written as DNA, the CDR3 is TGTGCCAGCAGCATGGGGACAGGGGCTCGTGGAAACACCATATATTTT.

This clonotype has ten or more counts. The chain couples TRBV6-1 to TRBJ2-3; TRBD2 matches at 11 bases. The trim removed 9 bases at V and 6 bases at J, leaving 5 bases unmatched. This CDR3 comprises 13 residues. CDR1 and CDR2 (germline): MNHNS, SASEGT. The CDR3 bases are TGTGCCAGTAGCGGGGGGGCCTTGGATACGCAGTATTTT. It specifies CASSGGALDTQYF.

This clonotype was observed a few times. CDR3 sequence: CSARPQGNSYEQYF. The CDR3 DNA is TGCAGTGCTAGACCGCAGGGTAACTCCTACGAGCAGTACTTC. The chain has TRBV20-1 and TRBJ2-7, with D maybe TRBD1 (5 bases). V was trimmed by 2 bases and J by 0 bases, leaving 11 bases between them. This CDR3 has 14 amino acids. Germline loops: CDR1 DFQATT, CDR2 SNEGSKA (reference sequence).

This clonotype was seen ten or more times. The CDR3 is CASSFQPGTLYNEQFF. The CDR3 nucleotides read TGTGCCAGCAGCTTCCAACCGGGGACACTTTACAATGAGCAGTTCTTC. V and J are TRBV5-5 and TRBJ2-1, with a tentative D call TRBD1 (6 bases). The CDR3 runs 16 residues. CDR1 and CDR2 (germline): SGHKS, YYEKEE (reference sequence). V was clipped by 2 bases and J by 4 bases, with 16 bases between them.

This clonotype was detected ten times or more. V and J are TRBV4-1 and TRBJ1-1; 7 bases agree with TRBD1. Germline V lookup: CDR1 MGHRA, CDR2 YSYEKL. Trimming removed 2 bases from V and 5 bases from J; junction bases left unmatched: 8. The CDR3 has 15 amino acids. The CDR3 loop is CASSQRDSLVTEAFF. DNA of the CDR3: TGCGCCAGCAGCCAACGGGACAGTCTTGTTACTGAAGCTTTCTTT.

This clonotype came up many times. This chain uses TRBV20-1 with TRBJ1-2; D gene unclear. CDR1 and CDR2 (germline): DFQATT, SNEGSKA (reference sequence). Trimming shortened V by 0 bases and J by 2 bases, and 13 bases separated the two germline ends. There are 15 residues in the CDR3. The CDR3 sequence is CSARDLADQNYGYTF. DNA for the CDR3: TGCAGTGCTAGAGATCTGGCAGACCAGAACTATGGCTACACCTTC.

The table lists this clonotype with many counts. This chain connects TRBV7-2 to TRBJ2-4; 8 positions match TRBD2. Trimming cost V 5 bases and J 0 bases; bases outside gene matches: 0. The germline V gene has CDR1 SGHTA and CDR2 FQGNSA. The CDR3 has 14 residues. CDR3 residues: CASSRGGAKNIQYF. CDR3 bases: TGTGCCAGCAGCCGGGGGGGAGCCAAAAACATTCAGTACTTC.

A word on this clonotype: At one boundary the junction diverges from the germline segment, which might be a read error. In DNA, the CDR3 is TGCAGTGCTAGGCGGGGGTACTTGTACTTC. It specifies CSARRGYLYF. This chain uses TRBV20-1 with TRBJ2-1, with 7 bases identical to TRBD2. CDR1 and CDR2 from the germline V gene are DFQATT and SNEGSKA (reference sequence). This CDR3 region has 10 residues.

This clonotype was observed a handful of times. V is TRBV5-1 and J is TRBJ2-3; 7 nucleotides align to TRBD2. The CDR3 sequence is 17 residues long. With 4 bases clipped from V and 7 bases from J, the junction kept 18 bases outside the gene matches. CDR1 and CDR2 from the germline V gene are SGHRS and YFSETQ. In nucleotides, the CDR3 is TGCGCCAGCAGCCCCCCATCAAGAGGGCCGGGGGGAAATACGCAGTATTTT. Protein: CASSPPSRGPGGNTQYF.

This clonotype was counted many times. The chain is built from TRBV14 and TRBJ1-2; a possible D gene is TRBD1 (5 bases). Germline-derived CDR1 and CDR2 are SGHDN and FVKESK. V lost 1 base to trimming and J lost 1 base, with 10 bases between them. The CDR3 runs 15 residues. CDR3 amino acids: CASSQGPGVNYGYTF. The DNA for the CDR3 is TGTGCCAGCAGCCAAGGTCCGGGGGTTAACTATGGCTACACCTTC.

V and J are TRBV14 and TRBJ1-1; D not resolved. CDR1 is SGHDN and CDR2 is FVKESK in the germline V gene. The CDR3 totals 15 residues. V lost 2 bases, J lost 1 base, and 11 bases lay in between. The CDR3 reads CASSQTGPGNTEAFF. The CDR3 region has the DNA TGTGCCAGCAGCCAAACCGGGCCGGGGAACACTGAAGCTTTCTTT.

This clonotype showed up just a few times. The CDR3 DNA reads TGTGCCAGCAGCTTCCGACAGACGGATGGCTACACCTTC. It encodes CASSFRQTDGYTF. This rearrangement joins TRBV7-9 to TRBJ1-2, with D possibly TRBD1 on 5 matching bases. This CDR3 has 13 amino acids. V was shortened by 3 bases and J by 6 bases, with 11 bases between the two germline ends. Germline loops: CDR1 SEHNR, CDR2 FQNEAQ (reference sequence).

This clonotype was recorded many times. The rearrangement uses TRBV6-6 and TRBJ2-1, with unresolved D. CDR3 length: 13 amino acids. Per germline, CDR1 MNHNY and CDR2 SVGAGI (reference sequence). The ends were cut back, 4 bases at V and 6 bases at J, with 10 bases in the middle. CDR3 in DNA: TGTGCCAGCAGTTCAGCAAGGATCAATGAGCAGTTCTTC. It translates to CASSSARINEQFF.

The chain joins TRBV10-3 to TRBJ2-2; 7 nucleotides match TRBD1. CDR1 and CDR2 from the germline V gene are ENHRY and SYGVKD. This CDR3 comprises 15 residues. J was trimmed by 4 bases and V by 2 bases; bases with no gene match: 4. The CDR3 here is CAISERGLGTGELFF. DNA of the CDR3: TGTGCCATCAGTGAGAGGGGGCTTGGCACCGGGGAGCTGTTTTTT.

This clonotype has ten or more counts. The genes are TRBV7-9 and TRBJ2-5; D is possibly TRBD1 (6 bases). Trimming cost V 6 bases and J 5 bases, with 13 bases left between them. This CDR3 has 13 residues. Looked up from germline, CDR1 is SEHNR and CDR2 is FQNEAQ (reference sequence). The CDR3 region is CASRKQGWETQYF. Here the CDR3 DNA reads TGTGCCAGCAGAAAACAGGGATGGGAGACCCAGTACTTC.

This clonotype was recorded many times. This chain connects TRBV7-2 to TRBJ2-3; the D is unclear. The CDR3 has 14 residues. Germline V lookup: CDR1 SGHTA, CDR2 FQGNSA. Trimming removed 5 bases from V and 1 base from J, with 10 bases in between. The CDR3 here is CASSLSPRTDTQYF. The CDR3 DNA reads as TGTGCCAGCAGCCTCTCCCCCCGCACAGATACGCAGTATTTT.

The CDR3 loop reads CASSESPPTDTQYF. Here the CDR3 DNA reads TGCGCCAGCAGTGAGTCACCCCCCACAGATACGCAGTATTTT. This chain joins TRBV10-2 and TRBJ2-3; D unresolved. Trimming shortened V by 0 bases and J by 2 bases, and 6 bases separated the two germline ends. The CDR3 length is 14 residues. CDR1 and CDR2 (germline): WSHSY, SAAADI.

This clonotype has a count of ten or more. This chain joins TRBV19 and TRBJ2-2, with D tentatively TRBD1 (6 bases). This CDR3 is built from 15 residues. CDR1 is LNHDA and CDR2 is SQIVND in the germline V gene (reference sequence). Trimming cost V 5 bases and J 4 bases, with 14 bases left between them. The CDR3 reads CASSLQQGSTGELFF. CDR3 in DNA: TGTGCCAGTAGTCTACAACAGGGTAGCACCGGGGAGCTGTTTTTT.

This clonotype has ten or more counts. The genes are TRBV6-1 and TRBJ2-7; 9 bases align to TRBD1. Germline V gene lookup returns CDR1 MNHNS and CDR2 SASEGT. The CDR3 spans 14 residues. With 8 bases clipped from V and 3 bases from J, the junction kept 8 bases outside the gene matches. In nucleotides, the CDR3 is TGTGCCAGCGGGCCGGGGACAGGGATCTACGAGCAGTACTTC. This sequence encodes CASGPGTGIYEQYF.

The chain links TRBV30 to TRBJ2-7, with 8 positions matching TRBD2. The CDR3 consists of 17 residues. The J segment lost 0 bases and the V segment lost 2 bases, leaving 12 bases of the junction unmatched. Per germline, CDR1 GTSNPN and CDR2 SVGIG (reference sequence). CDR3 loop: CAWSQGYGGVRSYEQYF. The CDR3 nucleotides are TGTGCCTGGAGTCAAGGGTACGGGGGGGTCCGCTCCTACGAGCAGTACTTC. Drawing the rest from reference TRBV30 and TRBJ2-7, the complete variable domain is SQTIHQWPATLVQPVGSPLSLECTVEGTSNPNLYWYRQAAGRGLQLLFYSVGIGQISSEVPQNLSASRPQDRQFILSSKKLLLSDSGFYLCAWSQGYGGVRSYEQYFGPGTRLTVT.

The V gene is TRBV20-1, the J gene TRBJ2-7, with D perhaps TRBD1 or TRBD2 (6 bases each). This CDR3 is 13 amino acids long. In germline, CDR1 is DFQATT, CDR2 SNEGSKA (reference sequence). Deletions cut 8 bases from V and 5 bases from J, with 19 bases between. Written as DNA, the CDR3 is TGCAGTAACTCTAGGGGGGACCCCCACGAGCAGTACTTC. Translation: CSNSRGDPHEQYF.

At least ten counts were recorded for this clonotype. The chain has TRBV11-2 and TRBJ1-2, with D possibly matching TRBD1 (6 bases). V lost 1 base and J lost 6, with 21 bases in between. Germline V gives CDR1 SGHAT, CDR2 FQNNGV. This CDR3 has 17 amino acids. The CDR3 nucleotides are TGTGCCAGCAGCTTAGTCAGGGGCAAAACCTATGGCAATGGCTACACCTTC. It specifies CASSLVRGKTYGNGYTF.

This chain joins TRBV20-1 and TRBJ2-3; D uncertain. Trimming took 1 base from V and 0 from J, leaving 5 bases between them. The CDR3 spans 13 residues. Per the germline V gene, CDR1 is DFQATT and CDR2 is SNEGSKA (reference sequence). DNA of the CDR3: TGCAGTGCTAGAGGCCCTAGCACAGATACGCAGTATTTT. Its protein product is CSARGPSTDTQYF.

At least ten counts were recorded for this clonotype. The rearrangement joins TRBV10-3 to TRBJ2-1; D is uncertain. The V end lost 4 bases, the J end lost 5 bases, and 15 bases lay between the germline ends. In germline, CDR1 is ENHRY, CDR2 SYGVKD. CDR3 length equals 15 residues. The CDR3, as DNA: TGTGCCATCAGTGCTGCCCTAGTGGCAAACAATGAGCAGTTCTTC. Translated: CAISAALVANNEQFF.

This clonotype was picked up a small number of times. V usage is TRBV10-1 and J usage is TRBJ2-5; 9 nucleotides match TRBD1. Trimming took 0 bases from V and 5 from J; bases not matched to a gene: 7. Germline assignment: CDR1 WNHNN and CDR2 SYGVQD (reference sequence). CDR3 length: 16 amino acids. The CDR3: CASSESTQGAGETQYF. DNA of the CDR3: TGCGCCAGCAGTGAGTCTACACAGGGGGCAGGCGAGACCCAGTACTTC.